The source of this T cell receptor beta chain is a study of Graves' ophthalmopathy and Graves' hyperthyroidism. This CDR3 is 14 amino acids long. V shed 3 bases and J shed 2 bases, with 10 bases lying between them. The germline V gene has CDR1 LGHNA and CDR2 YNFKEQ. This clonotype came up many times. Aged 18 to 65, hyperthyroidism patients had new diagnoses of under 2 months' duration. The authors amplified TCR beta CDR3 regions from RNA transcripts. An initial RT-PCR round employing HTBI primers preceded a second-round multiplex PCR. TCRdb re-called the multiplex PCR reads with MiXCR, one entry per CDR3 protein. The sample lists 900,000 to 1,200,000 distinct CDR3 sequences; about two fifths were seen once.

This receptor was obtained from an adult man with Graves' hyperthyroidism. Sequenced material: peripheral blood or thyroid tissue (not recorded which). The V gene is TRBV4-2, the J gene TRBJ2-5; D possibly matches TRBD1 or TRBD2 (6 bases each). CDR3 region: CASSHGGLQETQYF. In DNA form, the CDR3 reads TGTGCCAGCAGCCACGGGGGCCTACAAGAGACCCAGTACTTC.